This T cell receptor beta chain derives from a study of blood T cells in healthy people across ages. Overall study context: The template switching approach captured approximately one barcoded beta molecule for every two T cells.

With a J-beta primer mix and a sample-barcoded 5' primer, a second PCR ran 7 to 11 cycles. TCRdb ran MiXCR on the 5' RACE reads and lists one entry per CDR3 protein. Among roughly 1,000,000 distinct CDR3 sequences, approximately 25% were seen once, and the ten largest hold around 0.75%. The CDR3 is made up of 12 amino acids. The germline CDR1 and CDR2 sequences are ENHRY and SYGVKD. Worth noting for this clonotype: Its antigen remains unknown.

The study, taken as a whole, reports: Since the PBMCs were unsorted, naive and antigen-experienced cells could not be conclusively compared. Per million T cells, TCR beta diversity dropped about linearly as age rose.

Separately, the same data were catalogued under a study of T cells of mothers and their children. This second study says: There were over 8.5 million TCR beta CDR3 reads from each mother and a few million from each child.

The source material was blood. V usage is TRBV10-3 and J usage is TRBJ2-5, with D tentatively TRBD1 (5 bases). The DNA matches TRBJ2-7 better at its end, which makes the J call doubtful. The clonotype originates from a girl aged 2 to 9 in good health. The CDR3 sequence: CAAQRQNYEQYF. The CDR3 DNA reads as TGTGCCGCCCAGAGACAGAACTACGAGCAGTACTTC.